These T cell receptor beta chains were read from a single sample in a study of blood T cell repertoires in COVID-19. Sequencing was performed with immunoSEQ multiplex PCR; in TCRdb, only in-frame clones are kept and a portion is missing. Of 200,000 to 250,000 clones listed, around 90% were seen once; the top ten hold under 7%. The sequenced sample was peripheral blood. The receptors were gathered from a man aged 60 to 75 who had recovered from COVID-19. Each CDR3 is given with its conserved first and last residue. A D gene is named only where the DNA matches it firmly. Clone size appears in some rows only: once, few, many, or a class for an expanded clone.

abundance: NA; j_gene: TRBJ2-3; v_gene: TRBV3-1/TRBV3-2; d_gene: NA; CDR3aa: CASSQYGGGTDTQYF; CDR3nt: TGTGCCAGCAGCCAGTACGGCGGGGGCACAGATACGCAGTATTTT
abundance: NA; j_gene: TRBJ2-1; v_gene: TRBV6-5; d_gene: TRBD1; CDR3aa: CASRDPGTGNEQFF; CDR3nt: TGTGCCAGCAGGGACCCTGGGACAGGGAATGAGCAGTTCTTC
abundance: NA; j_gene: TRBJ2-1; v_gene: TRBV18; d_gene: TRBD1; CDR3aa: CASSRQGAVNEQFF; CDR3nt: TGTGCCAGCTCAAGACAGGGGGCGGTTAATGAGCAGTTCTTC
abundance: NA; j_gene: TRBJ2-2; v_gene: TRBV6-2/TRBV6-3; d_gene: TRBD2; CDR3aa: CASTPRRSGSVTGELFF; CDR3nt: TGTGCCAGCACCCCGCGGCGGAGCGGGAGTGTCACCGGGGAGCTGTTTTTT
abundance: NA; j_gene: TRBJ1-2; v_gene: TRBV14; d_gene: TRBD1; CDR3aa: CASSPRGLYGYTF; CDR3nt: TGTGCCAGCAGCCCCAGGGGGCTCTATGGCTACACCTTC
abundance: NA; j_gene: TRBJ2-7; v_gene: TRBV11-2; d_gene: NA; CDR3aa: CASSIPGARENF; CDR3nt: TGTGCCAGCAGCATACCGGGCGCCCGGGAGAACTTC
abundance: NA; j_gene: TRBJ2-4; v_gene: TRBV3-1/TRBV3-2; d_gene: NA; CDR3aa: CASSQDKGVGKNIQYF; CDR3nt: TGTGCCAGCAGCCAAGATAAGGGGGTTGGCAAAAACATTCAGTACTTC
abundance: once; j_gene: TRBJ2-7; v_gene: TRBV19; d_gene: TRBD1; CDR3aa: CASRKGGRTYEQYF; CDR3nt: TGTGCCAGTAGAAAAGGGGGCAGGACCTACGAGCAGTACTTC
abundance: NA; j_gene: TRBJ1-3; v_gene: TRBV7-2; d_gene: NA; CDR3aa: CASSRERSGNTIYF; CDR3nt: TGTGCCAGCAGCCGGGAGCGGTCTGGAAACACCATATATTTT
abundance: NA; j_gene: TRBJ2-3; v_gene: TRBV28; d_gene: NA; CDR3aa: CASRETDTQYF; CDR3nt: TGTGCCAGCAGGGAGACAGATACGCAGTATTTT
abundance: NA; j_gene: TRBJ1-1; v_gene: TRBV28; d_gene: TRBD1; CDR3aa: CASVLRGQGTRAFF; CDR3nt: TGTGCCAGCGTACTCCGGGGACAGGGGACGAGAGCTTTCTTT
abundance: NA; j_gene: TRBJ1-1; v_gene: TRBV7-7; d_gene: NA; CDR3aa: CASSPRVLMNTEAFF; CDR3nt: TGTGCCAGCAGCCCGCGGGTGTTAATGAACACTGAAGCTTTCTTT
abundance: NA; j_gene: TRBJ1-6; v_gene: TRBV21-1; d_gene: NA; CDR3aa: CATLMIRGINNSPLHF; CDR3nt: TGTGCCACTTTGATGATTCGGGGGATTAATAATTCACCCCTCCACTTT
abundance: NA; j_gene: TRBJ1-2; v_gene: TRBV7-3; d_gene: NA; CDR3aa: CASSLPGWRGYTF; CDR3nt: TGTGCCAGCAGCTTACCTGGGTGGCGGGGCTACACCTTC
abundance: NA; j_gene: TRBJ1-5; v_gene: TRBV6-6; d_gene: NA; CDR3aa: CASSLTGNQPQHF; CDR3nt: TGTGCCAGCAGTCTAACAGGGAATCAGCCCCAGCATTTT
abundance: few; j_gene: TRBJ2-2; v_gene: TRBV5-1; d_gene: TRBD1; CDR3aa: CASRLTTGVQTGELFF; CDR3nt: TGCGCCAGCAGACTTACGACAGGGGTGCAGACCGGGGAGCTGTTTTTT
abundance: NA; j_gene: TRBJ1-1; v_gene: TRBV6-2/TRBV6-3; d_gene: TRBD1; CDR3aa: CASSWRDRGTEAFF; CDR3nt: TGTGCCAGCAGTTGGCGGGACAGGGGTACTGAAGCTTTCTTT
abundance: NA; j_gene: TRBJ1-1; v_gene: TRBV2; d_gene: NA; CDR3aa: CASLEELLNTEAFF; CDR3nt: TGTGCCAGCCTAGAGGAGCTCCTGAACACTGAAGCTTTCTTT
abundance: NA; j_gene: TRBJ2-5; v_gene: TRBV4-1; d_gene: NA; CDR3aa: CASSQGPTGNQETQYF; CDR3nt: TGCGCCAGCAGCCAAGGTCCCACGGGGAACCAAGAGACCCAGTACTTC
abundance: once; j_gene: TRBJ1-3; v_gene: TRBV2; d_gene: NA; CDR3aa: CASTPTIARSGNTIYF; CDR3nt: TGTGCCAGCACTCCGACTATCGCAAGGTCCGGAAACACCATATATTTT
abundance: NA; j_gene: TRBJ1-5; v_gene: TRBV6-1; d_gene: NA; CDR3aa: CASSEGRGFQPQHF; CDR3nt: TGTGCCAGCAGTGAAGGACGGGGGTTTCAGCCCCAGCATTTT
abundance: NA; j_gene: TRBJ2-2; v_gene: TRBV6-2/TRBV6-3; d_gene: NA; CDR3aa: CASSRVGGNTGELFF; CDR3nt: TGTGCCAGCAGCCGGGTAGGGGGAAACACCGGGGAGCTGTTTTTT
abundance: NA; j_gene: TRBJ2-5; v_gene: TRBV19; d_gene: TRBD1; CDR3aa: CASSPSGTEQETQYF; CDR3nt: TGTGCCAGTAGTCCATCCGGGACAGAGCAAGAGACCCAGTACTTC
abundance: NA; j_gene: TRBJ2-6; v_gene: TRBV6-5; d_gene: NA; CDR3aa: CASSVGANVLTF; CDR3nt: TGTGCCAGCTCCGTGGGGGCCAACGTCCTGACTTTC